The 5 T cell receptor beta chains below were found in one sample sequenced in a study of identifying expanded T cells in peripheral blood. This table comes from immunoSEQ multiplex PCR, and its TCRdb copy is limited to in-frame clones, with some not included. There are around 76,000 clones in the sample; roughly nine tenths occur only once, and roughly 3% lies in the top ten. Source material: blood. All receptors come from a person between 18 and 75 years old in good health.

The rearrangement uses TRBV11-2 and TRBJ1-5; 7 bases are shared with TRBD1. V dropped 5 bases and J dropped 4; count of bases not matched to a gene: 8. Per the germline V gene, CDR1 is SGHAT and CDR2 is FQNNGV. This CDR3 region has 15 residues. The CDR3 sequence: CASSTRQGGNQPQHF. DNA of the CDR3: TGTGCCAGCAGCACCCGACAGGGAGGAAATCAGCCCCAGCATTTT.

The chain recombines TRBV5-8 with TRBJ2-7; D unresolved. V shed 7 bases and J shed 1 base, with 0 bases lying between them. The CDR3 totals 9 residues. Germline loops: CDR1 SGHTS, CDR2 YDEGEE. The CDR3 is CASSYEQYF. Here the CDR3 DNA reads TGTGCCAGCTCCTACGAGCAGTACTTC.

This chain uses TRBV19 with TRBJ2-1; 11 bases match TRBD2. Germline-derived CDR1 and CDR2 are LNHDA and SQIVND (reference sequence). This CDR3 spans 21 amino acids. Trimming at V came to 3 bases and at J to 0 bases, leaving 16 bases not matched to a gene. The CDR3 DNA reads as TGTGCCAGTAGTATGAGGGGTCCGGGACTAGCGGCTCTAAGCTCCTACAATGAGCAGTTCTTC. It specifies CASSMRGPGLAALSSYNEQFF.

CDR3 region: CASISGGGRSDTQYF. For the CDR3, the DNA is TGTGCCAGTATTAGCGGGGGGGGCCGTTCAGATACGCAGTATTTT. The gene calls are TRBV19 and TRBJ2-3, with TRBD2 identical over 11 bases. The germline CDR1 and CDR2 sequences are LNHDA and SQIVND (reference sequence). The CDR3 is made up of 15 amino acids. The V gene end was trimmed by 7 bases and the J gene end by 4 bases; junction bases not matched to a gene: 7.

The chain couples TRBV6-6 to TRBJ2-7; D gene uncertain. The CDR3 loop spans 14 amino acids. The V gene's germline CDR1 is MNHNY and CDR2 SVGAGI (reference sequence). Trimming removed 3 bases at V and 5 bases at J, with 14 bases between. CDR3 region: CASSYEVMYDEQYF. In DNA, the CDR3 is TGTGCCAGCAGTTATGAGGTAATGTACGACGAGCAGTACTTC.